These 21 T cell receptor beta chains came from one sample sequenced in a study of regulatory T cells in long-lasting Graves disease. CDR3-region Arm-PCR and iRepertoire HTBI primers produced the TCR beta libraries. In TCRdb, the multiplex PCR reads were re-called with MiXCR into one record per CDR3 protein. This sample carries approximately 290,000 distinct CDR3 sequences, 20% to 25% of them seen once, and the ten largest clones take approximately 53%. Time point defined: persistent/refractory GD, antithyroid drugs over 5 years with positive TRAb. The TCR library used RNA extracted from PBMCs. The sequenced sample was peripheral blood mononuclear cells (PBMCs), obtained when the disease was refractory, from a patient treated with antithyroid drugs. These receptors came from a female donor with Graves disease.

This clonotype was seen only a few times. V is TRBV27 and J is TRBJ1-6; 8 nucleotides agree with TRBD1. Germline V gives CDR1 MNHEY, CDR2 SMNVEV (reference sequence). The J segment lost 4 bases and the V segment lost 1 base, leaving 12 bases of the junction unmatched. The CDR3 is made up of 19 amino acids. The chain's CDR3 is CASSLYPIGQGFYNSPLHF. The CDR3 nucleotides read TGTGCCAGCAGTTTATACCCCATTGGACAGGGTTTTTATAATTCACCCCTCCACTTT.

The chain recombines TRBV6-1 with TRBJ2-7; D gene uncertain. CDR1 MNHNS and CDR2 SASEGT come from the germline V gene. This CDR3 spans 14 amino acids. V shed 5 bases and J shed 2 bases, with 13 bases lying between them. In DNA, the CDR3 is TGTGCCAGCAGTCCTCTGGGGATGCCCTACGAGCAGTACTTC. Amino acids: CASSPLGMPYEQYF.

V gene TRBV7-9 combines with J gene TRBJ2-7, with D unclear. V lost 1 base and J 2 bases, leaving 12 bases between the germline ends. Germline-derived CDR1 and CDR2 are SEHNR and FQNEAQ (reference sequence). This CDR3 has 15 residues. The CDR3 coding sequence is TGTGCCAGCAGCTTAGTTTCTAGAGGAACCTACGAGCAGTACTTC. Encoded protein: CASSLVSRGTYEQYF.

There are a few counts of this clonotype. The chain recombines TRBV12-3 or TRBV12-4 with TRBJ1-5, with D unresolved. V was pared by 10 bases and J by 3 bases, with 16 bases between. The CDR3 spans 14 residues. The CDR3 here is CANSRLNINQPQHF. CDR3 coding DNA: TGTGCCAACAGCCGCCTGAATATCAATCAGCCCCAGCATTTT.

The rearrangement links TRBV13 to TRBJ2-7; unclear D gene. The CDR3 extends over 14 amino acids. Germline assignment: CDR1 PRHDT and CDR2 FYEKMQ (reference sequence). Trimming cost V 6 bases and J 1 base, with 13 bases left between them. CDR3 in DNA: TGTGCCAGCAGTGTTCTGGGGAAATCCTACGAGCAGTACTTC. Encoded protein: CASSVLGKSYEQYF.

The chain is built from TRBV7-2 and TRBJ2-2; 7 bases are shared with TRBD2. This CDR3 region has 13 residues. CDR1 SGHTA and CDR2 FQGNSA come from the germline V gene. Unmatched junction bases numbered 5, after V lost 3 bases and J lost 10 bases. This CDR3 is CASSFREVPELFF. CDR3 DNA sequence: TGTGCCAGCAGCTTTCGGGAGGTCCCGGAGCTGTTTTTT.

The V call is TRBV28, the J call TRBJ2-7, with D tentatively TRBD1 (6 bases). The CDR3 spans 15 residues. Trimming took 6 bases from V and 2 from J, leaving 17 bases between them. Germline CDR1 MDHEN, CDR2 SYDVKM. DNA of the CDR3: TGTGCCAGCAGCCTAAGGACAGATAAGGCCTACGAGCAGTACTTC. It specifies CASSLRTDKAYEQYF.

In its sample, this clonotype was seen many times. V and J are TRBV12-3 or TRBV12-4 and TRBJ2-5; D is possibly TRBD2 (5 bases). The CDR3 spans 14 residues. The V end lost 2 bases, the J end lost 5 bases, and 12 bases lay between the germline ends. The CDR3 loop is CASSLFEGWETQYF. CDR3 in DNA: TGTGCCAGCAGTTTATTTGAGGGATGGGAGACCCAGTACTTC.

In the case of this clonotype: This may come from a read error, since a much larger clone is one base off. The V gene is TRBV9, the J gene TRBJ2-2; D is undetermined. Germline CDR1 and CDR2: SGDLS and YYNGEE. This CDR3 contains 13 residues. V lost 5 bases, J lost 1 base, and 6 bases lay in between. The chain's CDR3 is CASRELNTGELFF. The CDR3 nucleotides read TGTGCCAGCAGGGAACTGAACACCGGGGAGCTGTTTTTT.

The rearrangement uses TRBV30 and TRBJ2-3; 9 nucleotides line up with TRBD1. V trimming: 2 bases; J trimming: 0 bases; junction bases outside the gene matches: 9. Germline CDR1 and CDR2: GTSNPN and SVGIG (reference sequence). This CDR3 region has 17 residues. For the CDR3, the DNA is TGTGCCTGGAGTTTTGGGTGGGGACAGGGAAGCACAGATACGCAGTATTTT. Translating gives CAWSFGWGQGSTDTQYF. Full variable domain (rest looked up from reference TRBV30 and TRBJ2-3): SQTIHQWPATLVQPVGSPLSLECTVEGTSNPNLYWYRQAAGRGLQLLFYSVGIGQISSEVPQNLSASRPQDRQFILSSKKLLLSDSGFYLCAWSFGWGQGSTDTQYFGPGTRLTVL.

This chain joins TRBV2 and TRBJ2-3; TRBD1 matches 8 bases. CDR1 is SNHLY, CDR2 FYNNEI, per germline. The V and J ends lost 11 bases and 0 bases, in that order; junction bases with no gene match: 7. CDR3 size: 14 residues. The CDR3 nucleotides are TGTGCCGCACCGACAGGGGTTAGCACAGATACGCAGTATTTT. It encodes CAAPTGVSTDTQYF.

This clonotype has at least ten counts. Mismatch with germline at one junction end may stem from a read error. The chain joins TRBV27 to TRBJ2-4; TRBD2 matches at 11 bases. The V gene's germline CDR1 is MNHEY and CDR2 SMNVEV (reference sequence). The CDR3 extends over 17 amino acids. This CDR3 is CASSPPLLAGVRNIQHF. As DNA, the CDR3 is TGTGCCAGCAGTCCCCCTTTACTAGCGGGAGTAAGGAACATTCAGCACTTC.

About this clonotype itself: Compared with germline, one end of the junction differs, possibly owing to a read error. The chain couples TRBV7-7 to TRBJ1-1; D is perhaps TRBD1 (5 bases). CDR1 SSHAT and CDR2 FNYEAQ come from the germline V gene (reference sequence). The CDR3 extends over 13 amino acids. The CDR3 nucleotides read TGTGCTAGCAGCTTACAAAGGGGTACTGAAGCTTTCTTT. This translates into CASSLQRGTEAFF.

The sample holds many counts of this clonotype. DNA for the CDR3: TGCAGTGCTTCCCGATCCTGGGGGACTGAAGCTTTCTTT. It yields the protein CSASRSWGTEAFF. This chain uses TRBV20-1 with TRBJ1-1; D might be TRBD1 (5 bases). Trimming pared 5 bases from V and 5 bases from J, leaving 15 bases between. CDR3 length: 13 residues. Germline V gene sequence: CDR1 DFQATT, CDR2 SNEGSKA (reference sequence).

This clonotype was counted a single time. A much larger clone lies one base from this, so it may be a read error. Since the CDR3 does not end with the conserved phenylalanine or tryptophan, this likely comes from a read error. This sequence joins TRBV11-2 and TRBJ2-4; TRBD1 might be the D (6 bases). The germline V and J ends were trimmed by 4 bases and 3 bases, with 16 bases remaining between them. The CDR3 consists of 16 residues. Germline CDR1 reads SGHAT; CDR2 reads FQNNGV. CDR3: CASSSRTVLGKNIQYS. The CDR3 region has the DNA TGTGCCAGCAGCTCGCGGACAGTTTTAGGCAAAAACATTCAGTACTCC.

Only a few counts were recorded for this clonotype. This chain uses TRBV6-2 or TRBV6-3 with TRBJ2-2; TRBD1 matches 11 bases. The V segment lost 4 bases and the J segment 6 bases; nucleotides outside the gene matches: 4. CDR3 length: 15 amino acids. The germline V gene has CDR1 MNHEY and CDR2 SVGEGT. The CDR3: CASSSEGQGAGELFF. In nucleotides, the CDR3 is TGTGCCAGCAGTTCCGAGGGACAGGGGGCCGGGGAGCTGTTTTTT.

Ten or more counts support this clonotype. V is TRBV10-2 and J is TRBJ2-5; 12 nucleotides match TRBD2. V lost 5 bases to trimming and J lost 4 bases; unmatched junction nucleotides: 5. The CDR3 spans 15 residues. The germline V gene encodes CDR1 WSHSY and CDR2 SAAADI. The CDR3 protein is CASSKTSGRGETQYF. The CDR3 bases are TGCGCCAGCAGTAAGACTAGCGGGAGAGGAGAGACCCAGTACTTC.

There are many counts of this clonotype. The V and J genes are TRBV11-2 and TRBJ2-7; 10 bases fit TRBD2. The CDR3 runs 13 residues. CDR1 is SGHAT, CDR2 FQNNGV, per germline. V lost 6 bases, J lost 4 bases, and 3 bases stayed unmatched. CDR3 nucleotide sequence: TGTGCCAGCAGAGCGGGAGGGCTTTACGAGCAGTACTTC. Translation: CASRAGGLYEQYF.

This clonotype came up many times. The chain joins TRBV6-5 to TRBJ2-5, with 7 bases matching TRBD2. CDR1 and CDR2 (germline): MNHEY, SVGAGI. The CDR3 spans 16 residues. The junction had 5 bases not matched to a gene; V was cut back by 0 bases and J by 1 base. Here the CDR3 reads CASSYSRGGGQETQYF. DNA for the CDR3: TGTGCCAGCAGTTACTCGAGGGGCGGGGGCCAAGAGACCCAGTACTTC.

The V and J genes are TRBV4-1 and TRBJ2-6; D gene ambiguous. The CDR3 runs 17 residues. V shed 4 bases and J shed 0 bases, with 13 bases lying between them. Looked up from germline, CDR1 is MGHRA and CDR2 is YSYEKL. The CDR3 nucleotides read TGCGCCAGCAGCCTCCTATCGCAGCTCTCTGGGGCCAACGTCCTGACTTTC. This codes for CASSLLSQLSGANVLTF.

The sample holds a few counts of this clonotype. Just one base apart from a much larger clone, this may be a read error. CDR3 protein: CAGSGLSGSSGANVLTF. CDR3 coding DNA: TGTGCCGGCAGCGGCCTTAGCGGGAGCTCTGGGGCCAACGTCCTGACTTTC. The chain links TRBV7-9 to TRBJ2-6; TRBD2 agrees at 9 bases. The germline V gene has CDR1 SEHNR and CDR2 FQNEAQ (reference sequence). CDR3 length: 17 amino acids.